The 31 T cell receptor beta chains given below trace back to one sample, sequenced in a study of blood T cell repertoires in COVID-19. The repertoire was sequenced with immunoSEQ multiplex PCR; TCRdb's copy has only in-frame clones and lacks some. The sample has some 80,000 clones; under 80% are singletons. The sample was peripheral blood. The receptors were gathered from a human donor in a cohort sampled during active COVID-19.

CDR3 amino acids: CASSIRTGGSYEQYF. Here the CDR3 DNA reads TGTGCCAGCAGTATAAGGACAGGGGGCTCCTACGAGCAGTACTTC. The chain uses TRBV6-5 and TRBJ2-7, with TRBD1 identical over 10 bases. The CDR3 totals 15 residues. V trimming: 5 bases; J trimming: 0 bases; junction bases outside the gene matches: 4. CDR1 and CDR2 from the germline V gene are MNHEY and SVGAGI.

The rearrangement uses TRBV6-5 and TRBJ1-6; D perhaps matches TRBD1 (5 bases). The CDR3 runs 14 residues. V was cut by 6 bases and J by 6 bases, with 12 bases left in between. Germline V lookup: CDR1 MNHEY, CDR2 SVGAGI. The CDR3 here is CASSRDSVNSPLHF. Written as DNA, the CDR3 is TGTGCCAGCAGCCGCGACAGTGTTAATTCACCCCTCCACTTT.

This clone was seen only once. This chain connects TRBV7-9 to TRBJ1-5; 8 bases are shared with TRBD1. The CDR3 is made up of 17 amino acids. Germline CDR1 SEHNR, CDR2 FQNEAQ (reference sequence). The V segment lost 1 base and the J segment 4 bases; nucleotides outside the gene matches: 9. CDR3 DNA: TGTGCCAGCAGCTTAGGCCAGGGGGCTTCGGGGAATCAGCCCCAGCATTTT. This codes for CASSLGQGASGNQPQHF.

This clone appeared a single time. The chain recombines TRBV3-1 (or the pseudogene TRBV3-2) with TRBJ1-5; 7 bases align to TRBD1. J gave up 0 bases and V 4 bases, and 21 bases lay outside the gene matches. The CDR3 length is 21 residues. CDR1 is LGHDT and CDR2 is YNNKEL in the germline V gene (reference sequence). CDR3 sequence (DNA): TGTGCCAGCAGCCGACCCTGCGTAATCCGGGACAGACCTAATAGCAATCAGCCCCAGCATTTT. It yields the protein CASSRPCVIRDRPNSNQPQHF.

This chain's CDR3 is CASSVAGDNSGNTIYF. DNA for the CDR3: TGTGCCAGCAGCGTAGCAGGGGACAACTCTGGAAACACCATATATTTT. J is TRBJ1-3 and V is TRBV9, with D possibly being TRBD1 (6 bases). The V and J ends lost 0 bases and 0 bases respectively, with 10 bases between them. CDR1 is SGDLS, CDR2 YYNGEE, per germline. The CDR3 spans 16 residues. The full variable domain, rest sourced from reference TRBV9 and TRBJ1-3, is DSGVTQTPKHLITATGQRVTLRCSPRSGDLSVYWYQQSLDQGLQFLIQYYNGEERAKGNILERFSAQQFPDLHSELNLSSLELGDSALYFCASSVAGDNSGNTIYFGEGSWLTVV.

DNA of the CDR3: TGTGCCAGCTCACCAGCCGGGACATCTTACACCGGGGAGCTGTTTTTT. Protein product: CASSPAGTSYTGELFF. The chain uses TRBV18 and TRBJ2-2; D might be TRBD1 (6 bases). Trimming pared 2 bases from V and 3 bases from J, leaving 13 bases between. The germline gives CDR1 KGHSH, CDR2 LQKENI. The CDR3 is made up of 16 amino acids.

J is TRBJ1-5 and V is TRBV28; TRBD1 is a possible D gene (5 bases). This CDR3 comprises 12 residues. The germline gives CDR1 MDHEN, CDR2 SYDVKM. Trimming pared 2 bases from V and 8 bases from J, leaving 7 bases between. CDR3 residues: CASSLRGEPQHF. The CDR3 DNA reads as TGTGCCAGCAGTTTACGGGGGGAGCCCCAGCATTTT.

This chain connects TRBV30 to TRBJ1-6; TRBD1 is a possible D gene (6 bases). The CDR3 loop spans 13 amino acids. Trimming stripped 0 bases from V and 11 bases from J, with 11 bases between. Germline-derived CDR1 and CDR2 are GTSNPN and SVGIG (reference sequence). The CDR3 region is CAWSVHRVAPLHF. Written as DNA, the CDR3 is TGTGCCTGGAGTGTACACAGGGTTGCACCCCTCCACTTT.

The J gene is TRBJ1-1, the V gene TRBV10-2; 7 bases fit TRBD1. Germline V lookup: CDR1 WSHSY, CDR2 SAAADI. The CDR3 is 15 amino acids. The V segment lost 6 bases and the J segment 0 bases; nucleotides outside the gene matches: 7. The CDR3 spells CASRGTVLLNTEAFF. The CDR3, as DNA: TGCGCCAGCAGAGGGACAGTATTATTGAACACTGAAGCTTTCTTT.

This clone was seen a few times. J is TRBJ1-1 and V is TRBV7-8; 9 bases align to TRBD1. Germline CDR1 reads SGHVS; CDR2 reads FQNEAQ. This CDR3 has 14 residues. Germline trimming cut 7 bases from V and 4 bases from J; bases unmatched to any gene: 7. CDR3 region: CASTNRGLTTEAFF. DNA for the CDR3: TGTGCCAGCACCAACAGGGGGCTAACCACTGAAGCTTTCTTT.

This rearrangement joins TRBV5-8 to TRBJ1-1; 9 nucleotides line up with TRBD1. This CDR3 spans 14 amino acids. V lost 4 bases to trimming and J lost 1 base; unmatched junction nucleotides: 2. The germline gives CDR1 SGHTS, CDR2 YDEGEE. The CDR3 DNA reads as TGTGCCAGCAGCCGGACAGGGGCGAACACTGAAGCTTTCTTT. The encoded protein is CASSRTGANTEAFF.

The table lists this clone with a few counts. CDR3 amino acids: CASSLALDTEAFF. In nucleotides, the CDR3 is TGCGCCAGCAGCTTGGCTTTAGACACTGAAGCTTTCTTT. This chain links TRBV5-1 with TRBJ1-1; no clear D gene. The CDR3 has 13 residues. Per germline, CDR1 SGHRS and CDR2 YFSETQ. Trimming pared 0 bases from V and 3 bases from J, leaving 6 bases between.

The chain couples TRBV5-1 to TRBJ2-7; perhaps TRBD2 as D (5 bases). Trimming cost V 4 bases and J 0 bases, with 17 bases left between them. The CDR3 covers 16 residues. Germline CDR1 and CDR2: SGHRS and YFSETQ. In nucleotides, the CDR3 is TGCGCCAGCAGCCGCACTGGGGAGATAACCTCCTACGAGCAGTACTTC. Its translation is CASSRTGEITSYEQYF.

The chain joins TRBV27 to TRBJ2-5; D is undetermined. The CDR3 has 11 residues. V was cut by 5 bases and J by 7 bases, with 8 bases left in between. Per the germline V gene, CDR1 is MNHEY and CDR2 is SMNVEV (reference sequence). The CDR3 region has the DNA TGTGCCAGCAGTCCCACGGTGACCCAGTACTTC. Translating it yields CASSPTVTQYF.

The chain combines TRBV12-3 or TRBV12-4 with TRBJ2-3, with TRBD2 matching over 7 bases. This CDR3 has 12 amino acids. The V and J ends lost 11 bases and 1 base, in that order; junction bases with no gene match: 3. This CDR3 reads CADAGGTDTQYF. The CDR3 bases are TGTGCCGACGCGGGGGGCACAGATACGCAGTATTTT.

The V call is TRBV28, the J call TRBJ1-1; 7 positions agree with TRBD1. CDR1 and CDR2 from the germline V gene are MDHEN and SYDVKM. The V and J ends lost 5 bases and 0 bases, in that order; junction bases with no gene match: 6. The CDR3 is 15 residues long. The CDR3 sequence is CASSLDRALNTEAFF. The CDR3 nucleotides read TGTGCCAGCAGTCTTGACAGGGCATTGAACACTGAAGCTTTCTTT.

V usage is TRBV28 and J usage is TRBJ1-1, with 7 bases identical to TRBD1. The CDR3 has 16 amino acids. V was clipped by 5 bases and J by 0 bases; unmatched bases: 9. The germline V gene has CDR1 MDHEN and CDR2 SYDVKM. CDR3 coding DNA: TGTGCCAGCAGTAAACCAGGACAGGCCTTGAACACTGAAGCTTTCTTT. This translates into CASSKPGQALNTEAFF.

CDR3 DNA sequence: TGCGCCACCTATTCAGGACAGTCATCGACTGCTTTCTTT. Protein: CATYSGQSSTAFF. The rearrangement joins TRBV10-2 to TRBJ1-1, with D possibly TRBD1 on 6 matching bases. Trimming took 10 bases from V and 11 from J, leaving 23 bases between them. The CDR3 is made up of 13 amino acids. The V gene's germline CDR1 is WSHSY and CDR2 SAAADI.

This clone was recorded a few times. This chain connects TRBV3-1 (or the pseudogene TRBV3-2) to TRBJ2-7; a possible D gene is TRBD2 (6 bases). V lost 2 bases and J 2 bases, leaving 7 bases between the germline ends. The CDR3 runs 13 residues. Germline CDR1 reads LGHDT; CDR2 reads YNNKEL (reference sequence). Here the CDR3 DNA reads TGTGCCAGCAGCCAAACGGGGGCCTACGAGCAGTACTTC. Its translation is CASSQTGAYEQYF.

This chain joins TRBV2 and TRBJ1-2; 8 bases are shared with TRBD1. Per the germline V gene, CDR1 is SNHLY and CDR2 is FYNNEI. Unmatched junction bases numbered 2, after V lost 5 bases and J lost 0 bases. This CDR3 spans 14 amino acids. The CDR3: CASSRDRPNYGYTF. The CDR3 nucleotides are TGTGCCAGCAGTAGGGACAGGCCTAACTATGGCTACACCTTC.

The V gene is TRBV10-3, the J gene TRBJ1-2; TRBD1 matches at 9 bases. CDR3 length equals 14 residues. Germline-derived CDR1 and CDR2 are ENHRY and SYGVKD. Unmatched junction bases numbered 3, after V lost 3 bases and J lost 4 bases. DNA of the CDR3: TGTGCCATCAGTGAACAGGGGGCAGGCTATGGCTACACCTTC. Its protein product is CAISEQGAGYGYTF.

This clone was counted between two and nine times. This CDR3 is CASSSDSSGQPQHF. CDR3 nucleotide sequence: TGCGCCAGCAGCTCGGACAGCTCCGGTCAGCCCCAGCATTTT. V usage is TRBV5-1 and J usage is TRBJ1-5, with a weak D call TRBD1 (6 bases). The germline V and J ends were trimmed by 3 bases and 6 bases, with 13 bases remaining between them. The CDR3 extends over 14 amino acids. Per germline, CDR1 SGHRS and CDR2 YFSETQ.

The chain carries TRBV6-4 and TRBJ2-3; 9 bases line up with TRBD2. Germline lookup yields CDR1 MRHNA and CDR2 SNTAGT. This CDR3 contains 15 residues. The junction had 6 bases not matched to a gene; V was cut back by 6 bases and J by 2 bases. The CDR3 nucleotides are TGTGCCAGCAGCCTGTTAGCGGGGGACACAGATACGCAGTATTTT. Protein sequence: CASSLLAGDTDTQYF.

The chain uses TRBV19 and TRBJ1-2, with 8 positions matching TRBD1. J gave up 4 bases and V 3 bases, and 4 bases lay outside the gene matches. The CDR3 extends over 14 amino acids. CDR1 LNHDA and CDR2 SQIVND come from the germline V gene (reference sequence). Here the CDR3 DNA reads TGTGCCAGTAGTATCCCGGACAGGGTCTATGGCTACACCTTC. The encoded protein is CASSIPDRVYGYTF.

The genes are TRBV5-1 and TRBJ2-1; D is possibly TRBD2 (6 bases). Germline CDR1 reads SGHRS; CDR2 reads YFSETQ. V lost 0 bases to trimming and J lost 7 bases, with 14 bases between them. The CDR3 extends over 15 amino acids. The CDR3 here is CASSLDGDWGNEQFF. The CDR3, as DNA: TGCGCCAGCAGCTTGGACGGGGACTGGGGGAATGAGCAGTTCTTC.

The chain uses TRBV7-8 and TRBJ2-7, with D unresolved. Trimming took 1 base from V and 6 from J, leaving 7 bases between them. Germline lookup yields CDR1 SGHVS and CDR2 FQNEAQ. This CDR3 spans 12 amino acids. In nucleotides, the CDR3 is TGTGCCAGCAGCTTAGGGCCTCCCGAGCAGTACTTC. Its translation is CASSLGPPEQYF.

The sample holds one count of this clone. The genes are TRBV20-1 and TRBJ2-7; no reliable D call. Trimming took 3 bases from V and 3 from J, leaving 9 bases between them. The CDR3 runs 12 residues. Germline-derived CDR1 and CDR2 are DFQATT and SNEGSKA (reference sequence). DNA of the CDR3: TGCAGTGCTAGTAAAGCCTTCTACGAGCAGTACTTC. Translated: CSASKAFYEQYF.

The chain links TRBV7-3 to TRBJ2-3; TRBD2 aligns across 12 bases. The germline gives CDR1 SGHTA, CDR2 FQGTGA. This CDR3 contains 15 residues. V shed 6 bases, J shed 3 bases, and the junction held 4 bases outside the gene matches. CDR3 coding DNA: TGTGCCAGCAGGCCGACTAGCGGGGGAACAGATACGCAGTATTTT. The encoded protein is CASRPTSGGTDTQYF.

The rearrangement joins TRBV6-6 to TRBJ2-2, with 8 bases identical to TRBD2. Germline values: CDR1 MNHNY, CDR2 SVGAGI (reference sequence). The CDR3 extends over 13 amino acids. V was clipped by 11 bases and J by 6 bases; unmatched bases: 8. The CDR3 DNA is TGTGCCCCCACGGGGGGGGGATCCGGGGAGCTGTTTTTT. The encoded protein is CAPTGGGSGELFF.

The rearrangement uses TRBV9 and TRBJ2-7, with 14 positions matching TRBD2. CDR3 size: 17 residues. The trim removed 3 bases at V and 7 bases at J, leaving 12 bases unmatched. Per the germline V gene, CDR1 is SGDLS and CDR2 is YYNGEE. CDR3 in amino acids: CASSATGTSGGLGEQYF. Here the CDR3 DNA reads TGTGCCAGCAGCGCGACCGGGACTAGCGGGGGATTGGGGGAGCAGTACTTC. Looking up the rest from reference TRBV9 and TRBJ2-7 gives the full variable domain: DSGVTQTPKHLITATGQRVTLRCSPRSGDLSVYWYQQSLDQGLQFLIQYYNGEERAKGNILERFSAQQFPDLHSELNLSSLELGDSALYFCASSATGTSGGLGEQYFGPGTRLTVT.

The V and J genes are TRBV5-1 and TRBJ1-2; weak D call: TRBD1 (6 bases). Germline lookup yields CDR1 SGHRS and CDR2 YFSETQ. The CDR3 has 14 amino acids. V lost 4 bases, J lost 0 bases, and 10 bases lay in between. The CDR3, as DNA: TGCGCCAGCAGCCCCGGGACAACTAACTATGGCTACACCTTC. This codes for CASSPGTTNYGYTF.